The rows below give T cell receptor beta chains drawn from one sample of a study of post-analysis software for immune sequencing data. TCRdb re-called the PCR reads through MiXCR, storing one row per CDR3 protein. This table has about 760,000 distinct CDR3 sequences, about 27% appearing once. Input material: blood. The receptors were gathered from a girl aged 10 to 17 with multiple sclerosis. Each CDR3 is given with its conserved first and last residue. A D gene is named only where the DNA matches it firmly. Clone size appears in some rows only: once, few, many, or a class for an expanded clone.

clone size: many; V gene: TRBV20-1; J gene: TRBJ1-1; D gene: NA; CDR3 protein: CSALRDTNTEAFF; CDR3 DNA: TGCAGTGCCCTCCGGGACACGAACACTGAAGCTTTCTTT
clone size: NA; V gene: TRBV29-1; J gene: TRBJ2-2; D gene: NA; CDR3 protein: CSVEDHITGELFF; CDR3 DNA: TGCAGCGTTGAAGATCATATCACCGGGGAGCTGTTTTTT
clone size: few; V gene: TRBV11-2; J gene: TRBJ2-6; D gene: NA; CDR3 protein: CASSLARASSGANVLTF; CDR3 DNA: TGTGCCAGCAGCTTAGCGCGGGCGAGCTCTGGGGCCAACGTCCTGACTTTC
clone size: few; V gene: TRBV18; J gene: TRBJ1-5; D gene: NA; CDR3 protein: CASSLSGTGSNQPQHF; CDR3 DNA: TGTGCCAGCTCGCTTTCCGGGACGGGAAGCAATCAGCCCCAGCATTTT
clone size: NA; V gene: TRBV7-2; J gene: TRBJ2-1; D gene: NA; CDR3 protein: CASSLVARPWSSYNEQFF; CDR3 DNA: TGTGCCAGCAGCTTAGTCGCCCGCCCGTGGAGCTCCTACAATGAGCAGTTCTTC
clone size: NA; V gene: TRBV24-1; J gene: TRBJ1-1; D gene: TRBD1; CDR3 protein: CATRAGTGVTEAFF; CDR3 DNA: TGTGCCACCAGAGCCGGGACAGGGGTCACTGAAGCTTTCTTT
clone size: few; V gene: TRBV28; J gene: TRBJ2-7; D gene: NA; CDR3 protein: CASSLWRSGRGYEQYF; CDR3 DNA: TGTGCCAGCAGTTTATGGCGCTCAGGGAGGGGGTACGAGCAGTACTTC
clone size: NA; V gene: TRBV29-1; J gene: TRBJ1-1; D gene: NA; CDR3 protein: CSAYDGGTEAFF; CDR3 DNA: TGCAGCGCCTACGATGGCGGGACTGAAGCTTTCTTT
clone size: many; V gene: TRBV4-3; J gene: TRBJ2-3; D gene: TRBD2; CDR3 protein: CASSLGTSGTTDTQYF; CDR3 DNA: TGCGCCAGCAGCCTAGGGACTAGCGGGACTACAGATACGCAGTATTTT
clone size: many; V gene: TRBV11-2; J gene: TRBJ2-3; D gene: NA; CDR3 protein: CASSFRQETSTDTQYF; CDR3 DNA: TGTGCCAGCAGCTTCCGCCAGGAGACTAGCACAGATACGCAGTATTTT
clone size: few; V gene: TRBV29-1; J gene: TRBJ2-3; D gene: NA; CDR3 protein: CSARPGLTDTQYF; CDR3 DNA: TGCAGCGCCCGACCGGGACTGACAGATACGCAGTATTTT
clone size: few; V gene: TRBV5-1; J gene: TRBJ2-1; D gene: TRBD2; CDR3 protein: CASSYDSGRWIDNEQFF; CDR3 DNA: TGCGCCAGCAGCTACGATAGCGGGAGGTGGATCGACAATGAGCAGTTCTTC
clone size: few; V gene: TRBV5-1; J gene: TRBJ1-1; D gene: NA; CDR3 protein: CASSEDLNTEAFF; CDR3 DNA: TGCGCCAGCAGTGAAGACCTGAACACTGAAGCTTTCTTT
clone size: NA; V gene: TRBV29-1; J gene: TRBJ2-5; D gene: NA; CDR3 protein: CSVGRRGVGETQYF; CDR3 DNA: TGCAGCGTTGGGCGCCGGGGTGTCGGAGAGACCCAGTACTTC
clone size: once; V gene: TRBV12-3/TRBV12-4; J gene: TRBJ1-4; D gene: TRBD1; CDR3 protein: CASSPTGTNEKLFF; CDR3 DNA: TGTGCCAGCAGTCCGACAGGGACTAATGAAAAACTGTTTTTT
clone size: NA; V gene: TRBV11-2; J gene: TRBJ2-3; D gene: TRBD2; CDR3 protein: CASSERGTSVYTDTQYF; CDR3 DNA: TGTGCCAGCAGCGAACGCGGGACTAGCGTATACACAGATACGCAGTATTTT
clone size: NA; V gene: TRBV3-1; J gene: TRBJ1-4; D gene: NA; CDR3 protein: CASSPGKMATNEKLFF; CDR3 DNA: TGTGCCAGCAGCCCAGGGAAGATGGCAACTAATGAAAAACTGTTTTTT
clone size: few; V gene: TRBV7-9; J gene: TRBJ1-2; D gene: NA; CDR3 protein: CASSGVGFGYTF; CDR3 DNA: TGTGCCAGCAGCGGCGTCGGTTTTGGCTACACCTTC
clone size: NA; V gene: TRBV14; J gene: TRBJ2-1; D gene: TRBD2; CDR3 protein: CASSPSGGIAYNEQFF; CDR3 DNA: TGTGCCAGCAGCCCGTCCGGGGGGATCGCCTACAATGAGCAGTTCTTC
clone size: NA; V gene: TRBV12-3/TRBV12-4; J gene: TRBJ2-5; D gene: NA; CDR3 protein: CTSSFFVEGAPETQYF; CDR3 DNA: TGTACCAGCAGTTTCTTCGTGGAGGGGGCGCCGGAGACCCAGTACTTC
clone size: NA; V gene: TRBV6-6; J gene: TRBJ2-4; D gene: NA; CDR3 protein: CASNKNIQYF; CDR3 DNA: TGTGCCAGCAACAAAAACATTCAGTACTTC
clone size: NA; V gene: TRBV10-3; J gene: TRBJ2-5; D gene: TRBD1; CDR3 protein: CAIRGDREQETQYF; CDR3 DNA: TGTGCCATCAGGGGGGACAGGGAGCAAGAGACCCAGTACTTC
clone size: NA; V gene: TRBV5-1; J gene: TRBJ1-1; D gene: TRBD1; CDR3 protein: CASSLEGQGWTEAFF; CDR3 DNA: TGCGCCAGCAGCTTAGAGGGACAGGGGTGGACTGAAGCTTTCTTT
clone size: NA; V gene: TRBV18; J gene: TRBJ2-3; D gene: NA; CDR3 protein: CASSPRDDTRSRYF; CDR3 DNA: TGTGCCAGCTCACCACGGGACGATACCCGCAGTAGGTATTTT
clone size: few; V gene: TRBV7-2; J gene: TRBJ2-5; D gene: NA; CDR3 protein: CASSLRVLGTQYF; CDR3 DNA: TGTGCCAGCAGCTTAAGAGTCCTCGGAACCCAGTACTTC
clone size: few; V gene: TRBV6-2/TRBV6-3; J gene: TRBJ2-3; D gene: TRBD2; CDR3 protein: CASKKSGSGDTQYF; CDR3 DNA: TGTGCCAGCAAGAAAAGCGGGAGTGGAGATACGCAGTATTTT
clone size: few; V gene: TRBV27; J gene: TRBJ2-5; D gene: NA; CDR3 protein: CASSSGWVTQETQYF; CDR3 DNA: TGTGCCAGCAGTTCTGGTTGGGTAACCCAAGAGACCCAGTACTTC
clone size: few; V gene: TRBV7-9; J gene: TRBJ2-1; D gene: NA; CDR3 protein: CASSSKLTTGSSYNEQFF; CDR3 DNA: TGTGCCAGCAGTTCCAAATTAACAACCGGTAGCTCCTACAATGAGCAGTTCTTC
clone size: NA; V gene: TRBV7-2; J gene: TRBJ1-1; D gene: NA; CDR3 protein: CASRTGVGYTEAFF; CDR3 DNA: TGTGCCAGCAGGACCGGGGTGGGGTACACTGAAGCTTTCTTT
clone size: NA; V gene: TRBV12-3/TRBV12-4; J gene: TRBJ2-1; D gene: NA; CDR3 protein: CASSLGGSGGLQFF; CDR3 DNA: TGTGCCAGCAGTTTAGGAGGCTCCGGTGGCTTGCAGTTCTTC
clone size: few; V gene: TRBV6-5; J gene: TRBJ1-4; D gene: NA; CDR3 protein: CASSYSARAEKLFF; CDR3 DNA: TGTGCCAGCAGTTATTCTGCCAGGGCTGAAAAACTGTTTTTT
clone size: NA; V gene: TRBV7-9; J gene: TRBJ1-2; D gene: TRBD1; CDR3 protein: CASSSRQGHYGYTF; CDR3 DNA: TGTGCCAGCAGCTCCCGACAGGGCCACTATGGCTACACCTTC
clone size: NA; V gene: TRBV4-1; J gene: TRBJ2-5; D gene: TRBD2; CDR3 protein: CASSQDWLAGGHNEQYF; CDR3 DNA: TGCGCCAGCAGCCAAGATTGGCTAGCGGGAGGCCACAATGAGCAGTACTTC
clone size: few; V gene: TRBV7-2; J gene: TRBJ2-1; D gene: NA; CDR3 protein: CASSLAGTALYNEQFF; CDR3 DNA: TGTGCCAGCAGCCTAGCCGGGACGGCTCTTTACAATGAGCAGTTCTTC
clone size: few; V gene: TRBV6-1; J gene: TRBJ1-5; D gene: NA; CDR3 protein: CASSETPGDQPQHF; CDR3 DNA: TGTGCCAGCAGTGAGACTCCGGGTGATCAGCCCCAGCATTTT
clone size: many; V gene: TRBV29-1; J gene: TRBJ2-3; D gene: NA; CDR3 protein: CSVGGQTSTDTQYF; CDR3 DNA: TGCAGCGTTGGCGGACAAACCAGCACAGATACGCAGTATTTT
clone size: NA; V gene: TRBV5-1; J gene: TRBJ2-7; D gene: TRBD1; CDR3 protein: CASSPGGQVAYEQYF; CDR3 DNA: TGCGCCAGCAGCCCCGGGGGACAGGTCGCGTACGAGCAGTACTTC
clone size: once; V gene: TRBV14; J gene: TRBJ1-1; D gene: NA; CDR3 protein: CASSQGSSGAEAFF; CDR3 DNA: TGTGCCAGCAGCCAAGGATCCTCAGGGGCTGAAGCTTTCTTT
clone size: few; V gene: TRBV20-1; J gene: TRBJ2-7; D gene: NA; CDR3 protein: CSARDVDSGYEQYF; CDR3 DNA: TGCAGTGCTAGAGATGTGGACAGCGGCTACGAGCAGTACTTC